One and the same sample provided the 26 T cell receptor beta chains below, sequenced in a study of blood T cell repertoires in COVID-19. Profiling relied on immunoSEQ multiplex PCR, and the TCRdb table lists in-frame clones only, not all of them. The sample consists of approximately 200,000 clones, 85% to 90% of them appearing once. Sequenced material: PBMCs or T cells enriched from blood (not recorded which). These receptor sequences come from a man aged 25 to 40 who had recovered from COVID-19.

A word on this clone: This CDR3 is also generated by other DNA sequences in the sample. This CDR3 is CASRPQGAGNTIYF. Here the CDR3 DNA reads TGTGCCAGCAGGCCGCAGGGGGCGGGAAACACCATATATTTT. The chain couples TRBV25-1 to TRBJ1-3; 8 bases agree with TRBD1. This CDR3 is 14 amino acids long. Losses at the gene ends were 6 bases for V and 4 bases for J; bases not matched to a gene: 5. CDR1 is MGHDK and CDR2 is SYGVNS in the germline V gene.

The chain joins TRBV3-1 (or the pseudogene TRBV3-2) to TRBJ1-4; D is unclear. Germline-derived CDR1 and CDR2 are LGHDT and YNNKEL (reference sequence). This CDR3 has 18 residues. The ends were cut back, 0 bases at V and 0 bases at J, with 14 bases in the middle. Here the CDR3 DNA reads TGTGCCAGCAGCCAAGATAGTGTCGGAGTTGCAACTAATGAAAAACTGTTTTTT. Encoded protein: CASSQDSVGVATNEKLFF.

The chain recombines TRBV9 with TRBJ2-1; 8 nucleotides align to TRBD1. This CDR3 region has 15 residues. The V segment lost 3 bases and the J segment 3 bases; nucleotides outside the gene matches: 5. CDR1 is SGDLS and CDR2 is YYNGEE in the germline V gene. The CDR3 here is CASSEQGDGYNEQFF. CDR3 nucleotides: TGTGCCAGCAGCGAACAGGGGGACGGCTACAATGAGCAGTTCTTC.

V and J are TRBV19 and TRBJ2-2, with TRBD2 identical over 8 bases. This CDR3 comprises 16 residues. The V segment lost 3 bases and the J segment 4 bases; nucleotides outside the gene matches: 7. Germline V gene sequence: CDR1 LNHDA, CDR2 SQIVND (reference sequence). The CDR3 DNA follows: TGTGCCAGTAGTATGTCGGGGGGGGCAGTCACCGGGGAGCTGTTTTTT. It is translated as CASSMSGGAVTGELFF.

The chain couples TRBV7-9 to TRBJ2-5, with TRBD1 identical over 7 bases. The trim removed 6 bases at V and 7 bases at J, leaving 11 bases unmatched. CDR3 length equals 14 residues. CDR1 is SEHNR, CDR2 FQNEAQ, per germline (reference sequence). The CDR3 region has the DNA TGTGCCAGCAGAAATGACAGGGTCGGCGGGACCCAGTACTTC. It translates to CASRNDRVGGTQYF. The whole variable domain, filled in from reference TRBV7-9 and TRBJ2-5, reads DTGVSQNPRHKITKRGQNVTFRCDPISEHNRLYWYRQTLGQGPEFLTYFQNEAQLEKSRLLSDRFSAERPKGSFSTLEIQRTEQGDSAMYLCASRNDRVGGTQYFGPGTRLLVL.

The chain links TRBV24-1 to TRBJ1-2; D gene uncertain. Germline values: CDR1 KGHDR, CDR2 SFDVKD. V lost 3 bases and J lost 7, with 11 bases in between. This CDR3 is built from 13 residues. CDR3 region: CATSDPRASGYTF. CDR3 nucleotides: TGTGCCACCAGTGATCCCCGCGCAAGTGGCTACACCTTC.

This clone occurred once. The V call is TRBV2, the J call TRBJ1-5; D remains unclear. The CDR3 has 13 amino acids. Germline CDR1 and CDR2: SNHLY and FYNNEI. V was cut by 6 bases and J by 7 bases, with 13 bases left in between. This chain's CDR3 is CASRLNGGQPQHF. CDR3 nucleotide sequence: TGTGCCAGCAGGCTAAACGGCGGGCAGCCCCAGCATTTT.

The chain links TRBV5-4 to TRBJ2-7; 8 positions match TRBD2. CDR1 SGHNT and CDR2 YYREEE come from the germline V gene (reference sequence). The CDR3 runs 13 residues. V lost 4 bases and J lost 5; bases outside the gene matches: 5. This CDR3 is CASSLSLADEQYF. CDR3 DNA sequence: TGTGCCAGCAGCCTCTCACTAGCGGACGAGCAGTACTTC.

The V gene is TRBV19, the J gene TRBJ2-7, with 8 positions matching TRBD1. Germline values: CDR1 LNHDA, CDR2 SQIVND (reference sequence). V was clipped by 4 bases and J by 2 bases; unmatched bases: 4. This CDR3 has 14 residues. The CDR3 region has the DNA TGTGCCAGTAGTACTCAGGGGGCCACCTACGAGCAGTACTTC. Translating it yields CASSTQGATYEQYF. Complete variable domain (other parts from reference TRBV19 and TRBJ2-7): DGGITQSPKYLFRKEGQNVTLSCEQNLNHDAMYWYRQDPGQGLRLIYYSQIVNDFQKGDIAEGYSVSREKKESFPLTVTSAQKNPTAFYLCASSTQGATYEQYFGPGTRLTVT.

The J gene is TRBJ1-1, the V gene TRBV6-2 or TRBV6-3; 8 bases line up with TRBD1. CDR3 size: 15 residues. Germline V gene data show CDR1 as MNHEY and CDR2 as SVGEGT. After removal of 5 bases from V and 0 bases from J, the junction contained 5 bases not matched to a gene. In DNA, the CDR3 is TGTGCCAGCAGTCTTCAGGGGGCGGTGAACACTGAAGCTTTCTTT. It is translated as CASSLQGAVNTEAFF.

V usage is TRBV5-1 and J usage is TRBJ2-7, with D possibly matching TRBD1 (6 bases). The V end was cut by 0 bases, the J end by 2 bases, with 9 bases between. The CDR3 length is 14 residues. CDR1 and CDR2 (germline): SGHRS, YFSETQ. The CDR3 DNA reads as TGCGCCAGCAGCTTGGAACAGGGCCCCTACGAGCAGTACTTC. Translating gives CASSLEQGPYEQYF.

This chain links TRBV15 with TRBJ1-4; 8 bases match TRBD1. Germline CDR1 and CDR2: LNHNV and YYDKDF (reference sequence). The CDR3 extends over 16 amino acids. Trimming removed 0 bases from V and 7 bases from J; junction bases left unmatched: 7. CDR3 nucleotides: TGTGCCACCAGCAGAGAAGGACAGGGTGGATTTGAAAAACTGTTTTTT. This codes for CATSREGQGGFEKLFF.

The CDR3 is CASWGGGGTGGDEQFF. The CDR3 DNA is TGCGCCAGCTGGGGAGGTGGCGGGACCGGGGGAGATGAGCAGTTCTTC. The gene calls are TRBV10-2 and TRBJ2-1; D perhaps matches TRBD2 (6 bases). CDR3 size: 16 residues. Looked up from germline, CDR1 is WSHSY and CDR2 is SAAADI. The ends were cut back, 8 bases at V and 8 bases at J, with 25 bases in the middle.

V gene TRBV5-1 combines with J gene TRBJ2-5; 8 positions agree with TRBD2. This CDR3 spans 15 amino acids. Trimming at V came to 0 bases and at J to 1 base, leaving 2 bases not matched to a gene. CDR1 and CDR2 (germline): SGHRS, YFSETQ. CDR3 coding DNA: TGCGCCAGCAGCTTGGCACTAGCGGCCCAAGAGACCCAGTACTTC. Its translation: CASSLALAAQETQYF.

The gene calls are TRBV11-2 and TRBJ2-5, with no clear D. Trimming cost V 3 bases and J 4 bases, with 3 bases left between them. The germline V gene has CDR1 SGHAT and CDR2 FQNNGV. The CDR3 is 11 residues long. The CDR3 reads CASSFIETQYF. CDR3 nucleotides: TGTGCCAGCAGCTTCATAGAGACCCAGTACTTC.

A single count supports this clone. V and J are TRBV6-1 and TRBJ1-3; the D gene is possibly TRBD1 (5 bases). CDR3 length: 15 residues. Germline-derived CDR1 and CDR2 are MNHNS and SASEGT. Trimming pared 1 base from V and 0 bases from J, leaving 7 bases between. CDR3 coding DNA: TGTGCCAGCAGTGAAGAAGACAGCTCTGGAAACACCATATATTTT. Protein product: CASSEEDSSGNTIYF.

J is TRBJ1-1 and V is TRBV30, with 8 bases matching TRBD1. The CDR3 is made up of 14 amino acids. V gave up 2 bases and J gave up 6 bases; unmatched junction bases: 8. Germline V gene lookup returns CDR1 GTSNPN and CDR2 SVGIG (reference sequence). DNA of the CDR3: TGTGCCTGGAGTTGGCGGGACAGGAAGTCTGAAGCTTTCTTT. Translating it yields CAWSWRDRKSEAFF.

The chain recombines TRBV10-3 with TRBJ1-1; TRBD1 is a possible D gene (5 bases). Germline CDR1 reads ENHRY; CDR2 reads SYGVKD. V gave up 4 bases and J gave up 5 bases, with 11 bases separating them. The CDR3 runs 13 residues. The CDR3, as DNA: TGTGCCATCAGTGCGCAAGGGGCAACTGAAGCTTTCTTT. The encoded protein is CAISAQGATEAFF.

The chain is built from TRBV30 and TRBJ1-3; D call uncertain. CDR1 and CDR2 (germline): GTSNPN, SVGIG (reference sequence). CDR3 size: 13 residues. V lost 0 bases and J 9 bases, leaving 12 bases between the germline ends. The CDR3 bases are TGTGCCTGGAGTGTTAGGTCCGGAGCCACCATATATTTT. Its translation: CAWSVRSGATIYF.

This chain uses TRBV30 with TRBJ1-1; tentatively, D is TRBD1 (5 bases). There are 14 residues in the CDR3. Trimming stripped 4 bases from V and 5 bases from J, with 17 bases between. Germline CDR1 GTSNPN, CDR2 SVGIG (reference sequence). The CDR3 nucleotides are TGTGCCTGGAAGGAGGGGTACCCATTTACTGAAGCTTTCTTT. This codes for CAWKEGYPFTEAFF.

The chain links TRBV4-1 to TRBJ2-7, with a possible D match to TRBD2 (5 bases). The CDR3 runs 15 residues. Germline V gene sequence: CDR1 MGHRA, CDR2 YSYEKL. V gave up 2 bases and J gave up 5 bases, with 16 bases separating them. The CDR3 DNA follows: TGCGCCAGCAGCCAACGATCACCGGGAACGAACGAGCAGTACTTC. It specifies CASSQRSPGTNEQYF.

The CDR3 coding sequence is TGTGCCTGGAGATCCCTGTACGAGCAGTACTTC. Amino acid sequence: CAWRSLYEQYF. The genes are TRBV30 and TRBJ2-7; D ambiguous. Trimming removed 3 bases at V and 4 bases at J, with 7 bases between. The CDR3 is made up of 11 amino acids. CDR1 is GTSNPN and CDR2 is SVGIG in the germline V gene (reference sequence).

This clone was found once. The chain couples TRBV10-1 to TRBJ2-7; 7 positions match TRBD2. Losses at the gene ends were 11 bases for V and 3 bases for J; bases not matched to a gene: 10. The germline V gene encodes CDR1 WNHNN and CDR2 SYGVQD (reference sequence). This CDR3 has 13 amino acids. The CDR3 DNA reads TGCGCCCCAGCAGGTTGCGGGAGCTACGAGCAGTACTTC. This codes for CAPAGCGSYEQYF.

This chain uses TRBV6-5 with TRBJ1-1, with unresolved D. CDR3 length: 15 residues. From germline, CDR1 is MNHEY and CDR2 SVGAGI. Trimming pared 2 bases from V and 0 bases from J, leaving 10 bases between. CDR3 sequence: CASSYRARLNTEAFF. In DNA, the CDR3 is TGTGCCAGCAGTTACCGTGCCAGGTTGAACACTGAAGCTTTCTTT.

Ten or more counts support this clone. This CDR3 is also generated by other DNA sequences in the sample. The DNA of the CDR3 is TGTGCCAGCAGGGACAGCGAAGCTTTCTTT. It yields the protein CASRDSEAFF. The J gene is TRBJ1-1, the V gene TRBV28, with a tentative D call TRBD1 (6 bases). V gave up 6 bases and J gave up 8 bases, with 7 bases separating them. Germline CDR1 and CDR2: MDHEN and SYDVKM. The CDR3 sequence is 10 residues long.

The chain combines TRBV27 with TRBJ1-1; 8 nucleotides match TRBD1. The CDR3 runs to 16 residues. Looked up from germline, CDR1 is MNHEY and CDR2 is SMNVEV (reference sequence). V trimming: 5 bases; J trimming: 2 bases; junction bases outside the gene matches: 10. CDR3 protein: CASSPWTGKENTEAFF. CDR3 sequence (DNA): TGTGCCAGCAGTCCTTGGACAGGGAAAGAAAACACTGAAGCTTTCTTT.